This entry describes one TCR beta chain. Its specific antigen is unknown. The record has no base qualities; no much larger clone is one base away. The immunoSEQ Assay, a bias-controlled multiplex PCR, was used to amplify TCRbeta CDR3 regions from genomic DNA. Per the authors' processing: Within the assay, amplification of reference gene primers was used to estimate how many nucleated cells each sample contained. To quantify the absolute abundance of each unique TCRbeta CDR3 rearrangement, sequence reads were collapsed and filtered. For each sample, productive Simpson clonality was calculated as the square root of Simpson's diversity index across productive rearrangements. TCRdb carries this immuneACCESS record with in-frame sequences only. Its versions omit some clonotypes, under half of them owing to an unresolved V gene in the studies checked, with the rest unexplained. The V and J calls and clone size are taken from that table; D and trimming were inferred from the DNA. The sample profile shows about 98,000 clones; around 82% of them were found once. The ten top clones hold 11% of the sample.

The collaborating institutions used their own protocols to collect whole blood in K2EDTA tubes. For TCRbeta analysis, collaborators shipped samples in one of three forms: frozen whole blood, isolated PBMCs, or DNA extracted from either of those sample types. The data stem from a study of blood T cell repertoires in COVID-19 (TCRdb year 2020). In the study overall: The collaborator samples originated in the United States, Italy and Spain and spanned the acute and convalescent phases of COVID-19. The material from the prospective study consisted of cDNA or gDNA derived from T cells, B-cell-depleted T cells, or PBMCs. Subjects who had been exposed to COVID-19, were actively infected with it, or had recovered from it provided the deeply sampled blood TCRbeta repertoires that made up the dataset. The repertoires were released in a freely available public database intended as a resource for research on the immune response to SARS-CoV-2. Samples were obtained from the ongoing ImmuneRACE study (first 160 participants) and from roughly 1,300 subjects provided by 6 global collaborators. Nearly every sample came with metadata listing a de-identified subject ID, COVID-19 status, age in years and sex. HLA class I and class II types, where available, came from metadata supplied by the sample provider rather than from assay-based typing.

Summary of the overall study and its limitations: Clinical and demographic metadata were provided uncurated, with the amount varying by source and participant.

V lost 0 bases and J lost 6 bases; the stretch between them is 9 bases long. Its CDR3 holds 13 amino acids, cysteine through phenylalanine. The read is trimmed to its CDR3 DNA, 39 bases read in frame from base 1. CDR1 and CDR2, looked up from the germline V gene, are SGHRS and YFSETQ. The sequenced sample was peripheral blood. This sequence originates from a man between 65 and 80 years old with active or convalescent COVID-19. The rearrangement joined TRBV5-1 to TRBJ1-1; no D gene call is confident. CDR3 region: CASSLDGWAEAFF. The DNA sequence follows: TGCGCCAGCAGCTTGGACGGGTGGGCTGAAGCTTTCTTT.